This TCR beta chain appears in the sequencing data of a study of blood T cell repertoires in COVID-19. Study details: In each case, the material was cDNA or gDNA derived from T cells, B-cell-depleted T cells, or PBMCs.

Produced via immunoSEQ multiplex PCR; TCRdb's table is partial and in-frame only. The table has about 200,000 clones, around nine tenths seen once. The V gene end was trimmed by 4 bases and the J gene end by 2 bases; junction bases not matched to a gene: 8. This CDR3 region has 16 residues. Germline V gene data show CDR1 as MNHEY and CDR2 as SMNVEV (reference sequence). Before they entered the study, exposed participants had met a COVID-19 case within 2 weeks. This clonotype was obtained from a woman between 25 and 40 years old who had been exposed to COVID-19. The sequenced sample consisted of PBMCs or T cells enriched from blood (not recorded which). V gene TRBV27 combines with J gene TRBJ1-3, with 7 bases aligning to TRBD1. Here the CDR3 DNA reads TGTGCCAGCAGTTGGCGGCCAGGGGGTGCTGGAAACACCATATATTTT. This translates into CASSWRPGGAGNTIYF.